One T cell receptor beta chain is described in this entry. No antigen is known for it. The J segment lost 0 bases and the V segment lost 5 bases, leaving 2 bases of the junction unmatched. The CDR3 sequence is 14 residues long. CDR1 and CDR2 (germline): MNHEY, SMNVEV (reference sequence). The data belong to a study of siplizumab effects on memory and regulatory T cells. Findings and caveats of the study: A naive or memory phenotype could not be assigned to roughly 75-95% of the proliferating CD4+ or CD8+ clones.

TCRdb keeps only in-frame clones here, not all; method: immunoSEQ multiplex PCR. The sample has over 45,000 clones, 95% to 98% seen once. The sequence was obtained from a human donor in good health. Source material: naive CD8+ T cells sorted from blood. V is TRBV27 and J is TRBJ2-5; 8 positions agree with TRBD1. The CDR3 nucleotides read TGTGCCAGCAGTAGACAGGGGTACCAAGAGACCCAGTACTTC. This gives the protein CASSRQGYQETQYF.